This paragraph covers one TCR beta chain sequence. Antigen unknown. In the same sample, other DNA sequences code for this CDR3. Treatment denoted: 15 to 20 received Ad26.COV2.S at low or high dose, single or two shots; roughly five received placebo; per-sample allocation not given. Sampling was done on day 63 after the first vaccine or placebo injection. An adult of 18-55 years in Boston served as donor. The sample comes from a study of Ad26.COV2.S vaccination and SARS-CoV-2 variants. Study overall: Into the muscle, Ad26.COV2.S was dosed once or twice, 56 days apart.

V shed 3 bases and J shed 5 bases, with 10 bases lying between them. The CDR3 contains 13 residues. The protocol was immunoSEQ multiplex PCR, while the TCRdb copy is restricted to in-frame clones and leaves out a portion. The table has 440,000 or so clones, 80% to 90% seen once. Study-wide results and caveats: Vaccinated individuals (as opposed to placebo recipients) had higher spike-specific TCR breadth. Those who received vaccine or placebo ended up with similar non-spike TCR breadth.

The source was peripheral blood, collected in a trial of Ad26.COV2.S vaccine versus placebo. The chain couples TRBV12-3 or TRBV12-4 to TRBJ1-2; unclear D gene. This receptor was taken from a person between 18 and 60 years old who received the Ad26.COV2.S COVID-19 vaccine or a placebo. The CDR3 region is CASSFGRTYGYTF. In DNA form, the CDR3 reads TGTGCCAGCAGTTTTGGCAGAACTTATGGCTACACCTTC.